One and the same sample provided the 18 T cell receptor beta chains below, sequenced in a study of T-cell reconstitution after alpha-beta-depleted transplantation in children. Unique molecular identifiers were incorporated when the TCRbeta library was constructed. Via MiXCR, TCRdb re-called the PCR reads, giving one row per CDR3 protein. The data contain around 450,000 distinct CDR3 sequences, under 12% of them singletons. Source: PBMCs, taken before TCRalphabeta/CD19-depleted stem cell transplant. The origin of the receptors is a child under 10 years old with inherited bone marrow failure, due to receive a stem cell transplant.

This clonotype was counted at least ten times. The V call is TRBV20-1, the J call TRBJ2-7; D possibly uses TRBD1 or TRBD2 (6 bases each). This CDR3 comprises 16 residues. V was cut by 3 bases and J by 6 bases, with 24 bases left in between. Germline-derived CDR1 and CDR2 are DFQATT and SNEGSKA (reference sequence). The CDR3 is CSASRGIGGFFSEQYF. The CDR3 coding sequence is TGCAGTGCTAGTAGGGGGATCGGGGGATTCTTTTCCGAGCAGTACTTC.

This clonotype was seen at least ten times. J is TRBJ1-1 and V is TRBV24-1; a possible D gene is TRBD1 (5 bases). CDR1 is KGHDR and CDR2 is SFDVKD in the germline V gene. V lost 7 bases and J 4 bases, leaving 15 bases between the germline ends. The CDR3 length is 14 residues. The CDR3 DNA reads TGTGCCACCAGGGGCGGGGGGGATAGCACTGAAGCTTTCTTT. Encoded protein: CATRGGGDSTEAFF.

This clonotype showed up many times. The chain carries TRBV10-3 and TRBJ1-2; D ambiguous. Germline V gene sequence: CDR1 ENHRY, CDR2 SYGVKD. With 3 bases removed from V and 2 bases from J, the gap between germline ends came to 4 bases. The CDR3 runs to 12 residues. CDR3 amino acids: CAISDGNYGYTF. DNA for the CDR3: TGTGCCATCAGTGACGGAAACTATGGCTACACCTTC.

This clonotype was counted many times. The chain links TRBV28 to TRBJ2-7, with 8 bases lining up with TRBD1. This CDR3 comprises 12 residues. J was trimmed by 5 bases and V by 8 bases; bases with no gene match: 5. The germline gives CDR1 MDHEN, CDR2 SYDVKM. The CDR3: CASFDRGHEQYF. CDR3 sequence (DNA): TGTGCCAGCTTTGACAGGGGCCACGAGCAGTACTTC.

This clonotype was observed many times. The rearrangement uses TRBV11-2 and TRBJ2-3; TRBD2 agrees at 9 bases. V dropped 2 bases and J dropped 6; count of bases not matched to a gene: 12. This CDR3 is built from 17 residues. Germline V gene lookup returns CDR1 SGHAT and CDR2 FQNNGV. The CDR3 DNA reads TGTGCCAGCAGCTTATACCCTAGCGGGGAGGTGGGGGATACGCAGTATTTT. Its translation: CASSLYPSGEVGDTQYF.

This clonotype was seen repeatedly, ten times or more. The chain links TRBV5-1 to TRBJ2-1, with 10 bases fitting TRBD2. This CDR3 comprises 15 residues. With 4 bases clipped from V and 9 bases from J, the junction kept 10 bases outside the gene matches. In germline, CDR1 is SGHRS, CDR2 YFSETQ. The CDR3 region is CASSMEPSGRGEQFF. The CDR3 nucleotides are TGCGCCAGCAGCATGGAGCCTAGCGGGAGAGGTGAGCAGTTCTTC.

This clonotype was found many times. The genes are TRBV29-1 and TRBJ2-3; D ambiguous. Trimming shortened V by 3 bases and J by 6 bases, and 7 bases separated the two germline ends. The CDR3 consists of 11 residues. The germline V gene encodes CDR1 SQVTM and CDR2 ANQGSEA. The CDR3 here is CSVDPGDTQYF. CDR3 nucleotide sequence: TGCAGCGTTGACCCAGGCGATACGCAGTATTTT.

This clonotype was recorded many times. The chain joins TRBV7-9 to TRBJ1-1; 12 positions match TRBD1. V shed 5 bases, J shed 6 bases, and the junction held 4 bases outside the gene matches. CDR1 and CDR2 from the germline V gene are SEHNR and FQNEAQ (reference sequence). The CDR3 is 14 amino acids. The CDR3 DNA sequence: TGTGCCAGCAGCAAGGGACAGGGGGCGGCTGAAGCTTTCTTT. Translated: CASSKGQGAAEAFF.

Of note for this clonotype: Given a much more abundant clone one base away, this may be a read error. This chain uses TRBV20-1 with TRBJ2-3, with D possibly matching TRBD2 (6 bases). Trimming shortened V by 8 bases and J by 7 bases, and 10 bases separated the two germline ends. This CDR3 has 10 residues. Germline V lookup: CDR1 DFQATT, CDR2 SNEGSKA (reference sequence). CDR3 nucleotide sequence: TGCAGTCGGGAGTGGAATACGCAGTATTTT. Amino acid sequence: CSREWNTQYF.

Ten or more counts support this clonotype. The DNA for the CDR3 is TGTGCCAGCAGCCAGCCGGGACTAGCGGGATCCTACGAGCAGTACTTC. This sequence encodes CASSQPGLAGSYEQYF. This chain links TRBV4-2 with TRBJ2-7; 13 positions agree with TRBD2. CDR3 length equals 16 residues. The J segment lost 1 base and the V segment lost 3 bases, leaving 3 bases of the junction unmatched. CDR1 and CDR2 (germline): LGHNA, YNFKEQ.

This clonotype was picked up a small number of times. The chain links TRBV29-1 to TRBJ2-1; D might be TRBD2 (5 bases). CDR1 and CDR2 (germline): SQVTM, ANQGSEA. Trimming pared 2 bases from V and 0 bases from J, leaving 14 bases between. The CDR3 length is 16 residues. The CDR3 coding sequence is TGCAGCGTTGAACCGACGGACTTTAACTCCTACAATGAGCAGTTCTTC. Protein product: CSVEPTDFNSYNEQFF.

This clonotype has ten or more counts. The V and J genes are TRBV28 and TRBJ1-2; D gene unclear. With 5 bases removed from V and 8 bases from J, the gap between germline ends came to 12 bases. The germline V gene encodes CDR1 MDHEN and CDR2 SYDVKM. This CDR3 has 12 amino acids. In DNA, the CDR3 is TGTGCCAGCAGTACCCCGGGAGGCGGCTACACCTTC. Its translation: CASSTPGGGYTF.

This clonotype occurred many times. This chain joins TRBV27 and TRBJ1-1, with D tentatively TRBD1 (5 bases). Germline V CDR1 and CDR2: MNHEY, SMNVEV (reference sequence). Deletions cut 1 base from V and 1 base from J, with 10 bases between. CDR3 length: 15 amino acids. The chain's CDR3 is CASSLWAGPNTEAFF. The CDR3 coding sequence is TGTGCCAGCAGTTTATGGGCAGGGCCGAACACTGAAGCTTTCTTT.

In this sample, this clonotype turned up a few times. This chain connects TRBV10-3 to TRBJ2-7; TRBD2 aligns across 9 bases. This CDR3 is built from 14 residues. In germline, CDR1 is ENHRY, CDR2 SYGVKD. V lost 5 bases to trimming and J lost 2 bases; unmatched junction nucleotides: 4. The CDR3 reads CAISFSGSTYEQYF. In nucleotides, the CDR3 is TGTGCCATCAGTTTTAGCGGGAGCACCTACGAGCAGTACTTC.

Only a few counts were recorded for this clonotype. V usage is TRBV20-1 and J usage is TRBJ2-3; 7 bases match TRBD2. CDR1 DFQATT and CDR2 SNEGSKA come from the germline V gene (reference sequence). The CDR3 is 17 residues long. V gave up 7 bases and J gave up 4 bases; unmatched junction bases: 20. CDR3 in amino acids: CSVQGLAEILFADTQYF. The CDR3 DNA reads TGCAGTGTTCAAGGTCTAGCGGAGATACTATTCGCAGATACGCAGTATTTT.

The table lists this clonotype with many counts. The chain combines TRBV15 with TRBJ2-3; the D gene is possibly TRBD2 (6 bases). The V end lost 1 base, the J end lost 0 bases, and 14 bases lay between the germline ends. Germline V CDR1 and CDR2: LNHNV, YYDKDF (reference sequence). CDR3 length: 17 amino acids. Here the CDR3 reads CATSRVGGFPSTDTQYF. CDR3 DNA: TGTGCCACCAGCAGAGTCGGGGGTTTTCCTAGCACAGATACGCAGTATTTT.

This clonotype was counted at least ten times. The chain joins TRBV20-1 to TRBJ2-1; D gene unclear. The CDR3 extends over 15 amino acids. Germline-derived CDR1 and CDR2 are DFQATT and SNEGSKA (reference sequence). Trimming removed 3 bases at V and 4 bases at J, with 16 bases between. The CDR3 is CSASVVWARYNEQFF. CDR3 in DNA: TGCAGTGCTAGTGTTGTTTGGGCCAGATACAATGAGCAGTTCTTC.

This clonotype was seen ten or more times. The chain couples TRBV7-2 to TRBJ2-3; D call uncertain. The V and J ends lost 6 bases and 5 bases respectively, with 12 bases between them. This CDR3 is 13 amino acids long. Germline CDR1 reads SGHTA; CDR2 reads FQGNSA. CDR3 sequence reads: CASSLVHLDTQYF. CDR3 DNA: TGTGCCAGCAGTTTGGTACATTTAGATACGCAGTATTTT.